This TCR beta chain comes out of a study of blood T cells in healthy people across ages. For the second PCR, which ran for about 6 to 11 cycles, a sample-barcoded 5' primer and a J-beta primer mix were used. TCRdb ran MiXCR on the 5' RACE reads and lists one entry per CDR3 protein. This table holds 710,000 or so distinct CDR3 sequences, less than 40% found once. With respect to this clonotype: The antigen remains unidentified.

Study-wide results and caveats: A strong correlation was seen between TCR beta diversity and naive T cell percentage.

The J segment lost 0 bases and the V segment lost 5 bases, leaving 13 bases of the junction unmatched. The CDR3 sequence is 19 residues long. Germline V gene sequence: CDR1 SGHTA, CDR2 FQGNSA. Per-sample PBMC isolation yielded at least 7 million cells. Sequenced: blood. The chain has TRBV7-2 and TRBJ2-3; 11 nucleotides match TRBD2. The clonotype comes from a woman over 75 in good health. This CDR3 reads CASSGIRRLAGGSTDTQYF. The DNA for the CDR3 is TGTGCCAGCAGCGGAATTCGGCGGCTAGCGGGGGGCAGCACAGATACGCAGTATTTT.